This is a list of T cell receptor beta chains from one sample in a study of immune evolution from preneoplasia to lung adenocarcinoma. Profiled with immunoSEQ multiplex PCR; TCRdb holds only in-frame clones, not every one. This table has roughly 40,000 clones, roughly 68% appearing once. Material for sequencing was FFPE invasive lung adenocarcinoma tissue. These receptors came from a person in their sixties with lung adenocarcinoma. The conserved cysteine and the conserved F or W are not part of the CDR3 here. Each record gives: CDR3 length, V gene, J gene, clone size, CDR3 protein. Size is omitted from some rows. Given values are once, few, many or a class for expanded clones.

length: 13
V: TRBV19
J: TRBJ2-7
size: .
CDR3: ASSIGIWGSYEQY

length: 13
V: TRBV5-4
J: TRBJ1-3
size: .
CDR3: ASSRDRASGNTIY

length: 12
V: TRBV9
J: TRBJ2-2
size: once
CDR3: ASRTGSNTGELF

length: 12
V: TRBV28
J: TRBJ1-3
size: .
CDR3: ASRDTRGGNTIY

length: 14
V: TRBV28
J: TRBJ2-3
size: .
CDR3: ASSPIAGVGADTQY

length: 10
V: TRBV7-8
J: TRBJ2-1
size: .
CDR3: ASQPPPNEQF

length: 12
V: TRBV27
J: TRBJ2-5
size: .
CDR3: ASSPYRYQETQY

length: 11
V: TRBV7-9
J: TRBJ1-1
size: few
CDR3: ASSPKVNTEAF

length: 13
V: TRBV18
J: TRBJ1-5
size: .
CDR3: ASSQSGLYNQPQH

length: 12
V: TRBV7-2
J: TRBJ2-7
size: .
CDR3: ASSPGTAPYEQY

length: 11
V: TRBV7-2
J: TRBJ1-5
size: .
CDR3: ASSLVSNQPQH

length: 13
V: TRBV4-1
J: TRBJ2-1
size: .
CDR3: ASSQPSGAGYEQF

length: 11
V: TRBV9
J: TRBJ1-3
size: once
CDR3: ASSSSIGNTIY

length: 13
V: TRBV7-7
J: TRBJ2-1
size: .
CDR3: ASSKGSGATGEQF

length: 8
V: TRBV7-6
J: TRBJ2-7
size: few
CDR3: ASRKHEQY

length: 10
V: TRBV28
J: TRBJ1-1
size: .
CDR3: ASREVDTEAF

length: 13
V: TRBV11-3
J: TRBJ2-7
size: .
CDR3: ASSLWAGGFYEQY

length: 12
V: TRBV6-4
J: TRBJ2-2
size: .
CDR3: ASSPGQDTGELF

length: 9
V: TRBV5-4
J: TRBJ2-3
size: once
CDR3: ASSFTDTQY

length: 13
V: TRBV10-3
J: TRBJ1-1
size: few
CDR3: AISESQDLNTEAF

length: 12
V: TRBV7-3
J: TRBJ1-1
size: .
CDR3: ASSYRPGNTEAF

length: 12
V: TRBV11-3
J: TRBJ1-1
size: .
CDR3: ASSAQDRPWEAF

length: 16
V: TRBV5-3
J: TRBJ2-2
size: .
CDR3: ARSSGTGGIVYTGELF

length: 12
V: TRBV30
J: TRBJ1-4
size: .
CDR3: AWSGGQGGEKLF

length: 14
V: TRBV11-2
J: TRBJ2-7
size: .
CDR3: ASSLGPTTSPYEQY

length: 11
V: TRBV11-3
J: TRBJ2-5
size: .
CDR3: ASSRQVRETQY

length: 11
V: TRBV25-1
J: TRBJ2-6
size: .
CDR3: ASRLTGANVLT

length: 11
V: TRBV5-1
J: TRBJ2-5
size: .
CDR3: ASSLVGGETQY

length: 13
V: TRBV28
J: TRBJ1-5
size: .
CDR3: ASSSLTGGNQPQH

length: 12
V: TRBV11-3
J: TRBJ2-1
size: .
CDR3: ASSFRDSYNEQF

length: 15
V: TRBV15
J: TRBJ1-4
size: .
CDR3: ATSRDLGTASNEKLF

length: 11
V: TRBV19
J: TRBJ2-1
size: .
CDR3: ASSTELYNEQF

length: 9
V: TRBV14
J: TRBJ1-2
size: .
CDR3: ASSQGGGYT

length: 13
V: TRBV28
J: TRBJ2-2
size: few
CDR3: ASSLPTGLSGELF

length: 12
V: TRBV28
J: TRBJ2-1
size: .
CDR3: ASSLWETYNEQF

length: 12
V: TRBV4-1
J: TRBJ1-2
size: medium-sized
CDR3: ASSPYGTGLGYT

length: 17
V: TRBV5-6
J: TRBJ2-2
size: .
CDR3: ASSFGTSGKVSLVGELF

length: 13
V: TRBV5-1
J: TRBJ1-4
size: medium-sized
CDR3: ASSSLGQSLEKLF

length: 10
V: TRBV29-1
J: TRBJ1-1
size: .
CDR3: SVALAASEAF

length: 15
V: TRBV4-1
J: TRBJ2-7
size: .
CDR3: ASSQDSAGLVGNEQY

length: 11
V: TRBV2
J: TRBJ2-2
size: .
CDR3: ASKGRATGELF

length: 10
V: TRBV29-1
J: TRBJ1-3
size: .
CDR3: SVSSPGNTIY

length: 9
V: TRBV18
J: TRBJ1-1
size: .
CDR3: ASSRGDEAF

length: 13
V: TRBV5-1
J: TRBJ2-1
size: .
CDR3: ASSLPRELIYEQF

length: 9
V: TRBV19
J: TRBJ2-3
size: few
CDR3: ASRGADTQY

length: 11
V: TRBV6-5
J: TRBJ1-3
size: .
CDR3: ASSYGRGNTIY

length: 12
V: TRBV4-1
J: TRBJ1-2
size: .
CDR3: ASSQDRDHYGYT

length: 14
V: TRBV7-2
J: TRBJ1-5
size: .
CDR3: ASSAFGAALGQPQH

length: 20
V: TRBV28
J: TRBJ1-5
size: few
CDR3: ASSLPRGTGVMGVDSNQPQH

length: 9
V: TRBV28
J: TRBJ2-7
size: .
CDR3: ASTGSHEQY

length: 10
V: TRBV19
J: TRBJ2-7
size: once
CDR3: ASSRSNYEQY

length: 13
V: TRBV7-2
J: TRBJ1-5
size: few
CDR3: ASSLKGSYYQPQH

length: 14
V: TRBV30
J: TRBJ1-5
size: .
CDR3: AWSVRSGYSNQPQH

length: 12
V: TRBV29-1
J: TRBJ2-7
size: once
CDR3: SVKRGTGDLEQY

length: 12
V: TRBV7-3
J: TRBJ2-2
size: .
CDR3: ASSLGGFTGELF